A selection of T cell receptor beta chains follows, all from one sample in a study of radiation and T cells in renal cell carcinoma. The protocol was immunoSEQ multiplex PCR, while the TCRdb copy is restricted to in-frame clones and leaves out a portion. The sample contains around 16,000 clones, more than 55% of which appear only once. This sample comprised tumor tissue, obtained from a patient whose treatment was nephrectomy without radiotherapy. The receptors were sampled from a man aged 50 to 60 with renal cell carcinoma. Each CDR3 is given with its conserved first and last residue. Fields, in order: clone size, J gene, D gene, V gene, CDR3 protein, CDR3 DNA. The D gene is left open where the match is weak. Not every row has a clone size; where given, it reads once, few, many or a size class.

few	TRBJ1-2	-	TRBV7-3	CASSQTRGDDGYTF	TGTGCCAGCAGCCAGACGAGGGGGGATGATGGCTACACCTTC
-	TRBJ2-5	-	TRBV11-2	CASRQRTGPETQYF	TGTGCCAGCAGACAAAGAACGGGGCCGGAGACCCAGTACTTC
-	TRBJ1-1	-	TRBV7-2	CASSLAEYTEAFF	TGTGCCAGCAGCTTAGCCGAGTACACTGAAGCTTTCTTT
-	TRBJ2-7	-	TRBV9	CASSATGGSYEQYF	TGTGCCAGCAGCGCCACAGGAGGCTCCTACGAGCAGTACTTC
many	TRBJ1-2	-	TRBV7-9	CASSRDISGYTF	TGTGCCAGCAGCCGGGACATTAGTGGCTACACCTTC
-	TRBJ2-3	-	TRBV6-5	CASSYSRQVTDTQYF	TGTGCCAGCAGTTACTCGCGACAGGTCACAGATACGCAGTATTTT
-	TRBJ2-7	TRBD2	TRBV5-1	CASRPGLADYEQYF	TGCGCCAGCAGACCGGGACTAGCGGATTACGAGCAGTACTTC
-	TRBJ2-3	-	TRBV4-2	CASSQKRGTDTQYF	TGTGCCAGCAGCCAAAAGAGGGGCACAGATACGCAGTATTTT
-	TRBJ2-7	-	TRBV5-1	CASSQDRGEQYF	TGCGCCAGCAGCCAGGACAGAGGGGAGCAGTACTTC
few	TRBJ2-1	-	TRBV11-2	CASSLEAVFTEQFF	TGTGCCAGCAGCTTAGAGGCAGTGTTTACTGAGCAGTTCTTC
-	TRBJ2-1	TRBD1	TRBV7-9	CASSFWGQNNEQFF	TGTGCCAGCAGCTTTTGGGGACAGAACAATGAGCAGTTCTTC
-	TRBJ2-7	-	TRBV5-1	CASSFQGNYEQYF	TGCGCCAGCAGCTTCCAGGGTAACTACGAGCAGTACTTC
-	TRBJ2-7	-	TRBV2	CASRIVGGNYEQYF	TGTGCCAGCAGAATAGTAGGCGGGAACTACGAGCAGTACTTC
-	TRBJ2-7	TRBD2	TRBV11-2	CASSFRTSSYEQYF	TGTGCCAGCAGCTTTCGGACTAGCTCCTACGAGCAGTACTTC
-	TRBJ2-5	TRBD2	TRBV10-2	CASSGTSALWGETQYF	TGCGCCAGCAGTGGGACTAGCGCCCTTTGGGGGGAGACCCAGTACTTC
few	TRBJ2-7	-	TRBV14	CASSQVLSREQYF	TGTGCCAGCAGCCAAGTTCTTAGTCGGGAGCAGTACTTC
-	TRBJ2-7	TRBD2	TRBV4-2	CASSLWGSGRVDEQYF	TGTGCCAGCAGCCTATGGGGTAGCGGGAGGGTCGACGAGCAGTACTTC
-	TRBJ2-5	-	TRBV5-1	CASSPGRGKETQYF	TGCGCCAGCAGTCCGGGTAGGGGCAAAGAGACCCAGTACTTC
few	TRBJ1-3	-	TRBV7-8	CASSQETAGNTIYF	TGTGCCAGCAGCCAAGAGACAGCTGGAAACACCATATATTTT
few	TRBJ2-2	-	TRBV7-9	CATRGGGNTGELFF	TGTGCCACCCGTGGAGGGGGAAACACCGGGGAGCTGTTTTTT
-	TRBJ2-5	TRBD2	TRBV9	CASSGLGRVQETQYF	TGTGCCAGCAGCGGGTTAGGGAGGGTCCAAGAGACCCAGTACTTC
-	TRBJ1-1	-	TRBV19	CASRREVRTEAFF	TGTGCCAGTAGACGGGAGGTTCGGACTGAAGCTTTCTTT
few	TRBJ2-6	TRBD1	TRBV5-1	CASGQADNPVAPKGAAGANVLTF	TGCGCCAGCGGTCAAGCCGATAACCCAGTCGCACCGAAGGGGGCGGCTGGGGCCAACGTCCTGACTTTC
-	TRBJ2-2	-	TRBV10-3	CASAAGFPGELFF	TGTGCCTCCGCGGCAGGGTTCCCCGGGGAGCTGTTTTTT
-	TRBJ2-7	TRBD2	TRBV4-2	CASSQEGTSGGIYEQYF	TGTGCCAGCAGCCAAGAGGGGACTAGCGGGGGAATATACGAGCAGTACTTC
-	TRBJ2-3	-	TRBV5-1	CASSLDLSGLSGTQYF	TGCGCCAGCAGCTTGGACTTATCGGGGTTGTCGGGTACGCAGTATTTT
-	TRBJ2-6	-	TRBV10-3	CAISESRGSSGANVLTF	TGTGCCATCAGTGAGTCTAGGGGAAGCTCTGGGGCCAACGTCCTGACTTTC
-	TRBJ2-1	-	TRBV4-2	CASSQERKLYNEQFF	TGTGCCAGCAGCCAAGAAAGGAAGCTATACAATGAGCAGTTCTTC
-	TRBJ2-7	-	TRBV6-1	CASSASYYEQYF	TGTGCCAGCAGTGCCAGTTACTACGAGCAGTACTTC
once	TRBJ2-3	TRBD2	TRBV4-3	CASSPMAGGGDTQYF	TGCGCCAGCAGCCCCATGGCGGGGGGGGGAGATACGCAGTATTTT
-	TRBJ2-3	-	TRBV7-7	CASSLGQADTQYF	TGTGCCAGCAGCTTAGGGCAGGCAGATACGCAGTATTTT
-	TRBJ2-1	-	TRBV5-1	CASSSHGAGSYNEQFF	TGCGCCAGCAGCTCACACGGGGCGGGCTCCTACAATGAGCAGTTCTTC
-	TRBJ2-7	-	TRBV29-1	CSVLAATYEQYF	TGCAGCGTTTTGGCGGCCACCTACGAGCAGTACTTC
once	TRBJ1-6	-	TRBV5-1	CASSLGPSGTSNSPLHF	TGCGCCAGCAGCTTGGGGCCCTCCGGGACTTCCAATTCACCCCTCCACTTT
-	TRBJ1-2	TRBD1	TRBV4-3	CASSRTGGGYGYGYTF	TGCGCCAGCAGCCGCACAGGGGGCGGATATGGGTATGGCTACACCTTC
-	TRBJ2-3	-	TRBV28	CASRPTNDRTDTQYF	TGTGCCAGCAGACCAACAAATGACCGCACAGATACGCAGTATTTT
-	TRBJ2-1	-	TRBV29-1	CSVDDGDLNNEQFF	TGCAGCGTTGACGACGGGGATCTTAACAATGAGCAGTTCTTC
once	TRBJ2-3	TRBD2	TRBV28	CASSPGLAGPDTQYF	TGTGCCAGCAGTCCGGGACTAGCGGGCCCAGATACGCAGTATTTT
few	TRBJ2-5	-	TRBV19	CASSGGLGTQYF	TGTGCCAGTAGTGGAGGGCTGGGGACCCAGTACTTC
once	TRBJ2-6	-	TRBV9	CASSATDSGANVLTF	TGTGCCAGCAGCGCCACCGATTCTGGGGCCAACGTCCTGACTTTC
-	TRBJ2-1	TRBD2	TRBV15	CATSRAREGLFNEQFF	TGTGCCACCAGCAGGGCACGGGAGGGCCTCTTCAATGAGCAGTTCTTC
-	TRBJ2-3	-	TRBV15	CATSSQDRPRTDTQYF	TGTGCCACCAGCAGCCAGGACCGGCCGCGCACAGATACGCAGTATTTT